These 14 T cell receptor beta chains came from one sample sequenced in a study of regulatory T cells in long-lasting Graves disease. Indicated time point: newly diagnosed GD, antithyroid drugs for less than 3 months. Preparation of the TCR library used RNA extracted from PBMCs. Arm-PCR with iRepertoire HTBI primers amplified the CDR3 regions for these TCR beta libraries. TCRdb analysed the multiplex PCR reads with MiXCR anew, one entry per CDR3 protein. In the table there are some 460,000 distinct CDR3 sequences, about 16% of which are singletons. These data were also filed under a second study, of T cells in Graves' hyperthyroidism and ophthalmopathy.

The input for sequencing was peripheral blood mononuclear cells (PBMCs), taken at new diagnosis, from a patient treated with antithyroid drugs. The receptor set was obtained from a man aged 40-49 years with Graves disease.

The J gene is TRBJ2-1, the V gene TRBV6-2 or TRBV6-3; D could derive from TRBD1 or TRBD2 (5 bases each). V lost 0 bases and J lost 3, with 12 bases in between. Per the germline V gene, CDR1 is MNHEY and CDR2 is SVGEGT. The CDR3 sequence is 16 residues long. The CDR3 nucleotides read TGTGCCAGCAGTTACTCGCCCGGGGACGGCTACAATGAGCAGTTCTTC. It translates to CASSYSPGDGYNEQFF.

This clonotype was seen many times. The J gene is TRBJ2-2, the V gene TRBV7-9, with 7 bases aligning to TRBD1. This CDR3 spans 16 amino acids. Losses at the gene ends were 5 bases for V and 5 bases for J; bases not matched to a gene: 11. The V gene's germline CDR1 is SEHNR and CDR2 FQNEAQ (reference sequence). The CDR3 sequence: CASSPTRDRKTGELFF. Written as DNA, the CDR3 is TGTGCCAGCAGCCCTACCCGGGACAGAAAAACCGGGGAGCTGTTTTTT. The full variable domain, its missing parts supplied by reference TRBV7-9 and TRBJ2-2, is DTGVSQNPRHKITKRGQNVTFRCDPISEHNRLYWYRQTLGQGPEFLTYFQNEAQLEKSRLLSDRFSAERPKGSFSTLEIQRTEQGDSAMYLCASSPTRDRKTGELFFGEGSRLTVL.

This clonotype was found a few times. V gene TRBV12-3 or TRBV12-4 combines with J gene TRBJ2-5, with 11 bases aligning to TRBD1. V was clipped by 6 bases and J by 3 bases; unmatched bases: 0. The CDR3 has 13 amino acids. CDR3 sequence: CASRGQGEETQYF. The CDR3 nucleotides read TGTGCCAGCAGGGGACAGGGGGAAGAGACCCAGTACTTC.

Only a few counts were recorded for this clonotype. V usage is TRBV18 and J usage is TRBJ2-5, with D perhaps TRBD1 or TRBD2 (5 bases each). The CDR3 has 13 residues. CDR1 and CDR2 from the germline V gene are KGHSH and LQKENI. V was shortened by 3 bases and J by 5 bases, with 10 bases between the two germline ends. The CDR3 bases are TGTGCCAGCTCACCTCAAGGGACGGAGACCCAGTACTTC. This gives the protein CASSPQGTETQYF.

The chain recombines TRBV18 with TRBJ2-1; D perhaps matches TRBD2 (6 bases). CDR1 KGHSH and CDR2 LQKENI come from the germline V gene. The CDR3 totals 17 residues. Trimming left V 6 bases short and J 3 bases short, with 21 bases between. This CDR3 reads CASSSRGSGVVYNEQFF. The CDR3 bases are TGTGCCAGCTCCTCCCGGGGGAGCGGAGTTGTCTACAATGAGCAGTTCTTC. The entire variable domain, with the rest obtained from reference TRBV18 and TRBJ2-1, is as follows: NAGVMQNPRHLVRRRGQEARLRCSPMKGHSHVYWYRQLPEEGLKFMVYLQKENIIDESGMPKERFSAEFPKEGPSILRIQQVVRGDSAAYFCASSSRGSGVVYNEQFFGPGTRLTVL.

This chain joins TRBV7-9 and TRBJ2-2; D unclear. Per germline, CDR1 SEHNR and CDR2 FQNEAQ (reference sequence). This CDR3 has 16 residues. Trimming left V 5 bases short and J 1 base short, with 14 bases between. The CDR3 bases are TGTGCCAGCAGCCCCCGGGTGGGCGGGAACACCGGGGAGCTGTTTTTT. As protein: CASSPRVGGNTGELFF.

This clonotype was observed many times. In DNA form, the CDR3 reads TGTGCCAGCAGTTTTGGGTGGACTAGCGGAAGCTCCTACGAGCAGTACTTC. Protein sequence: CASSFGWTSGSSYEQYF. J is TRBJ2-7 and V is TRBV28; 10 bases align to TRBD2. J gave up 0 bases and V 3 bases, and 8 bases lay outside the gene matches. Germline V gives CDR1 MDHEN, CDR2 SYDVKM. This CDR3 spans 17 amino acids.

CDR3 sequence reads: CASRPDRGRGNTEAFF. CDR3 bases: TGTGCCAGCAGGCCCGACAGGGGGCGAGGGAACACTGAAGCTTTCTTT. The genes are TRBV3-1 and TRBJ1-1; 10 positions match TRBD1. The V segment lost 6 bases and the J segment 1 base; nucleotides outside the gene matches: 8. The CDR3 covers 16 residues. In germline, CDR1 is LGHDT, CDR2 YNNKEL (reference sequence).

Comments on this clonotype: This may be a read error: a much more frequent sequence differs by one nucleotide. This chain joins TRBV7-2 and TRBJ2-1, with a tentative D call TRBD2 (6 bases). CDR3 length: 16 residues. Germline V gene sequence: CDR1 SGHTA, CDR2 FQGNSA. V lost 1 base and J lost 4, with 14 bases in between. The CDR3 nucleotides read TGTGCCAGCAGCTTAGGTGCGGGGCTCTTTTACAATGAGCAGTTCTTC. It encodes CASSLGAGLFYNEQFF.

This clonotype was counted many times. The chain links TRBV28 to TRBJ1-5; D unclear. Trimming stripped 2 bases from V and 3 bases from J, with 8 bases between. In germline, CDR1 is MDHEN, CDR2 SYDVKM. The CDR3 has 14 amino acids. The CDR3 sequence is CASSLSPYNQPQHF. The CDR3 DNA follows: TGTGCCAGCAGTTTAAGTCCTTACAATCAGCCCCAGCATTTT. The whole variable domain, remainder taken from reference TRBV28 and TRBJ1-5, is DVKVTQSSRYLVKRTGEKVFLECVQDMDHENMFWYRQDPGLGLRLIYFSYDVKMKEKGDIPEGYSVSREKKERFSLILESASTNQTSMYLCASSLSPYNQPQHFGDGTRLSIL.

Many counts were recorded for this clonotype. V usage is TRBV20-1 and J usage is TRBJ2-7, with 10 bases fitting TRBD2. This CDR3 comprises 15 residues. The ends lost 0 bases at V and 7 bases at J; junction bases unmatched: 9. Per germline, CDR1 DFQATT and CDR2 SNEGSKA (reference sequence). CDR3 loop: CSARDWASGREEQYF. CDR3 nucleotide sequence: TGCAGTGCTAGAGATTGGGCTAGCGGGAGAGAAGAGCAGTACTTC.

In this sample, this clonotype turned up a few times. The V call is TRBV5-4, the J call TRBJ2-7; 9 bases are shared with TRBD2. V lost 6 bases to trimming and J lost 6 bases; unmatched junction nucleotides: 13. The CDR3 sequence is 15 residues long. Per germline, CDR1 SGHNT and CDR2 YYREEE (reference sequence). Here the CDR3 reads CASIKEAGGFREQYF. As DNA, the CDR3 is TGTGCCAGCATTAAGGAGGCGGGAGGGTTCCGCGAGCAGTACTTC.

This clonotype was recorded many times. The J gene is TRBJ2-7, the V gene TRBV20-1; TRBD2 matches 7 bases. J gave up 1 base and V 1 base, and 13 bases lay outside the gene matches. The CDR3 has 17 residues. Germline assignment: CDR1 DFQATT and CDR2 SNEGSKA (reference sequence). The CDR3 bases are TGCAGTGCTAGAGCAAGGAGGGGAGGGCCTGGGTCCTACGAGCAGTACTTC. Protein product: CSARARRGGPGSYEQYF.

This clonotype came up many times. V usage is TRBV28 and J usage is TRBJ1-2; D gene unclear. The CDR3 covers 11 residues. V was cut by 6 bases and J by 4 bases, with 6 bases left in between. Germline V CDR1 and CDR2: MDHEN, SYDVKM. CDR3: CASRTVYGYTF. The CDR3 nucleotides read TGTGCCAGCAGGACGGTCTATGGCTACACCTTC.